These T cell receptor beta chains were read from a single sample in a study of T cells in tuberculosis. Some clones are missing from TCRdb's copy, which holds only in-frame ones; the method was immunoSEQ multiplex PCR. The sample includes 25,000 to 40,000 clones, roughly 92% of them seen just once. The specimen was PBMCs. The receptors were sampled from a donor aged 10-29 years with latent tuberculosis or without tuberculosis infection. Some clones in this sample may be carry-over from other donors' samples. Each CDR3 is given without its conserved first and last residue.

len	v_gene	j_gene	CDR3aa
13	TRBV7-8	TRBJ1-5	ASSFTGSSSQPQH
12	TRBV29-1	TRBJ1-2	SVPDSAPVYGYT
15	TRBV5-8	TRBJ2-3	ASSATTRVGWVDTQY
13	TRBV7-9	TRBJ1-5	ASSLGGYFGQPQH
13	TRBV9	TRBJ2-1	ASSEYLAGGNEQF
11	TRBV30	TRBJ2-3	AWSESSADTQY
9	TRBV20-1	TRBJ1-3	SAQMGNTIY
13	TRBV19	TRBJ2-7	ASSMVHSRGHEQY
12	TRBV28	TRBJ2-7	ASSGVSESNEQY
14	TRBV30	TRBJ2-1	ALKKREDSWYNEQF
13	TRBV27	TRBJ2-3	ASSRRDTGTDTQY
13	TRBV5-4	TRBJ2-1	ASSSGTEGVREQF
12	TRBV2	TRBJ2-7	ASLGQGAPGEQY
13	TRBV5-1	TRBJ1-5	ASSLEGVSNQPQH
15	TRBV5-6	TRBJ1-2	ASSTKHQGAQDYGYT
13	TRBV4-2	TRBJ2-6	ASSDEFGGANVLT
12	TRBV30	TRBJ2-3	AWRDRGFLDTQY
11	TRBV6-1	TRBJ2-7	ASSALNLYEQY
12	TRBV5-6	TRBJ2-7	ASSWGTGNEKQY
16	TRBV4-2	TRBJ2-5	ASSQTISLAGVQETQY
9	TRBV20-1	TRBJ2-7	SASRTLEQY
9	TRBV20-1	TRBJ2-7	SARTSTEQY
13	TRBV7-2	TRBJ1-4	ASSPVSAGDEKLF
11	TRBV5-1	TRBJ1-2	ASSQTGTYGYT
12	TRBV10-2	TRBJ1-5	ASSEGRERQPQH
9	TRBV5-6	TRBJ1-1	ASSLAGEAF
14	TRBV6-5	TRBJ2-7	ASSYSGLADSYEQY
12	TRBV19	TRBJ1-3	ASSNRFSGNTIY
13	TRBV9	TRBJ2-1	ASSSGSLLNNEQF
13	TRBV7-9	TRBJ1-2	ASSGRTVANYGYT
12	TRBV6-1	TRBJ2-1	ASSSRVSYNEQF
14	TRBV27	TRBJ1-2	ASSSDIRGFMHGYT
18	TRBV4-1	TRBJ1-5	ASSQVRGTGAFDSNQPQH
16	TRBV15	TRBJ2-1	ATSRPSLGQWDYNEQF
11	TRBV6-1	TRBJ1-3	ASSEHRGNTIY
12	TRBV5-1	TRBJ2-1	ASSGLAGNNEQF
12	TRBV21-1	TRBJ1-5	ASSNRDSDQPQH
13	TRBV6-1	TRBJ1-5	ASSEAAAIPRAQH
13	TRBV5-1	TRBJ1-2	ASSLDGQGYYGYT
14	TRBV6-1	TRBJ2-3	ASSEYSGGLADTQY
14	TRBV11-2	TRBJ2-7	ASSNVAGTNSYEQY
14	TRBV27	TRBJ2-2	ASSLNPRPGTGELF
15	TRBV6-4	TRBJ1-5	ASSDQRGQAANQPQH
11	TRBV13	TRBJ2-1	ASSLGLNNEQF
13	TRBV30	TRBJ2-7	AWSPGQFQAYEQY
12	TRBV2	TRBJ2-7	ASTTGWEKDEQY
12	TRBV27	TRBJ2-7	ASSPRAGHYEQY
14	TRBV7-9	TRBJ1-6	ASSLTLGQGNSPLH
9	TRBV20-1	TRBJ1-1	SATGRTEAF
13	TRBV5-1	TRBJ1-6	ASSLTGTDGSPLH